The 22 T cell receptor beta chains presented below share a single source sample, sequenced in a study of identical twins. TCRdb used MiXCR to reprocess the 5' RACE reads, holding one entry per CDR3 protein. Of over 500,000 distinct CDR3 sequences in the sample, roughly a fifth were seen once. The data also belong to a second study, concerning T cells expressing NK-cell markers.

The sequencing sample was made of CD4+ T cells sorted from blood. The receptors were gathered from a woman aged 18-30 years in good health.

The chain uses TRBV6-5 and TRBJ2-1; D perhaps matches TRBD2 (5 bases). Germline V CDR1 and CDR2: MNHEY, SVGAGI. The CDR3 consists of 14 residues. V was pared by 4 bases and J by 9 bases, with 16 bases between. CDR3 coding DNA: TGTGCCAGCAGTTCGCCGGGAATTACAATTGAGCAGTTCTTC. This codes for CASSSPGITIEQFF.

Here the CDR3 DNA reads TGTGCCAGCAGCCAGGCGGGACAAGCTGGCTACACCTTC. It encodes CASSQAGQAGYTF. The V and J genes are TRBV7-3 and TRBJ1-2, with a weak D call TRBD1 (6 bases). The CDR3 loop spans 13 amino acids. Trimming removed 5 bases at V and 7 bases at J, with 14 bases between. Germline V gene sequence: CDR1 SGHTA, CDR2 FQGTGA.

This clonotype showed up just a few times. The CDR3 DNA is TGCAGTGCTAGAGGACTAGCTGGTGAGCAGTTCTTC. It is translated as CSARGLAGEQFF. V and J are TRBV20-1 and TRBJ2-1, with TRBD2 matching 7 bases. The V gene's germline CDR1 is DFQATT and CDR2 SNEGSKA (reference sequence). V trimming: 1 base; J trimming: 9 bases; junction bases outside the gene matches: 3. This CDR3 comprises 12 residues.

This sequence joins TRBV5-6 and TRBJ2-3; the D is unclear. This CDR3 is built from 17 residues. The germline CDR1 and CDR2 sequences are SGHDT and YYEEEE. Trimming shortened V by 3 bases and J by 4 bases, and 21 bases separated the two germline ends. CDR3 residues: CASSSSSVPTWADTQYF. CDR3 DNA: TGTGCCAGCAGCTCCTCTTCGGTTCCCACTTGGGCAGATACGCAGTATTTT.

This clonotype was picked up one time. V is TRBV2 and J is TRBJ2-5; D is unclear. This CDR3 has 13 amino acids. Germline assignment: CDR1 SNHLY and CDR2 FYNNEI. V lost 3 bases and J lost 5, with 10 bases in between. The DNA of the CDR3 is TGTGCCAGCAGTGATGGTAAACCCGAGACCCAGTACTTC. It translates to CASSDGKPETQYF. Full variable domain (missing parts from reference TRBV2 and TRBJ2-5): EPEVTQTPSHQVTQMGQEVILRCVPISNHLYFYWYRQILGQKVEFLVSFYNNEISEKSEIFDDQFSVERPDGSNFTLKIRSTKLEDSAMYFCASSDGKPETQYFGPGTRLLVL.

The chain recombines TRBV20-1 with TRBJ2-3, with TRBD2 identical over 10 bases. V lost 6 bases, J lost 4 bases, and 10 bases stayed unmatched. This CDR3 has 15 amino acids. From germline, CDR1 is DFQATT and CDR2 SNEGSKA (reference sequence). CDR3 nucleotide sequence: TGCAGTGCCACGCCACTAGCGGGGCTTGCAGATACGCAGTATTTT. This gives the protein CSATPLAGLADTQYF.

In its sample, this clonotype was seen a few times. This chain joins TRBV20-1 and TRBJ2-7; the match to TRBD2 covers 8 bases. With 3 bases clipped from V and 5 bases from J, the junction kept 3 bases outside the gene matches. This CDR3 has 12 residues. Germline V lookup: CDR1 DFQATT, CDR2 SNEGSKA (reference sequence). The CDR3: CSASKGLDEQYF. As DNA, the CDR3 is TGCAGTGCTAGTAAGGGACTAGACGAGCAGTACTTC.

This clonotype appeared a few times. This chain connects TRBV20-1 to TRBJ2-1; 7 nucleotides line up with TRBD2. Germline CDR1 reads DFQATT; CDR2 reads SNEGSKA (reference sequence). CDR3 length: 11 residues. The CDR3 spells CRPSGNNEQFF. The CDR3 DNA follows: TGCAGGCCAAGCGGGAACAATGAGCAGTTCTTC.

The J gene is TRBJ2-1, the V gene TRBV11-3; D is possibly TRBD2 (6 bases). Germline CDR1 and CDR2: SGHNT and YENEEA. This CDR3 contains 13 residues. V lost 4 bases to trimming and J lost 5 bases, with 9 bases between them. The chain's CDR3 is CASSWKRDNEQFF. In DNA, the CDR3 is TGTGCCAGCAGCTGGAAGCGGGACAATGAGCAGTTCTTC.

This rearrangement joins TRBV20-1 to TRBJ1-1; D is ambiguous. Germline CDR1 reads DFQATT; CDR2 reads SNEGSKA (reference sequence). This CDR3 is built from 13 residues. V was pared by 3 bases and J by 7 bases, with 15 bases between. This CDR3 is CSASQTGRGEAFF. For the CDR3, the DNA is TGCAGTGCTAGTCAGACGGGTCGCGGTGAAGCTTTCTTT.

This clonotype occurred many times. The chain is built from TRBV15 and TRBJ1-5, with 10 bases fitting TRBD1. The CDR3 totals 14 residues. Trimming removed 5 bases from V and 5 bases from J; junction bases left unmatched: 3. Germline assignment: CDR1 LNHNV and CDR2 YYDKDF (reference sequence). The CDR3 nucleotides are TGTGCCACCAGCCGCGGGACAGGGGATCAGCCCCAGCATTTT. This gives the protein CATSRGTGDQPQHF.

The CDR3 spells CRGYGSSYNEQFF. The CDR3, as DNA: TGCAGGGGGTATGGGAGTTCCTACAATGAGCAGTTCTTC. V gene TRBV20-1 combines with J gene TRBJ2-1, with D perhaps matching TRBD2 (5 bases). CDR3 length equals 13 residues. Germline V CDR1 and CDR2: DFQATT, SNEGSKA (reference sequence).

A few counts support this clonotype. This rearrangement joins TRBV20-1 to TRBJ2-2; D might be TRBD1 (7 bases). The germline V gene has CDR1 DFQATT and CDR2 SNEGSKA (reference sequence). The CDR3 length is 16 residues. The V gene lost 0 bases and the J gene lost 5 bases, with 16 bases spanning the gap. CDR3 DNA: TGCAGTGCTAGAGATCAAAGGGCAGGGGGGACCGGGGAGCTGTTTTTT. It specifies CSARDQRAGGTGELFF.

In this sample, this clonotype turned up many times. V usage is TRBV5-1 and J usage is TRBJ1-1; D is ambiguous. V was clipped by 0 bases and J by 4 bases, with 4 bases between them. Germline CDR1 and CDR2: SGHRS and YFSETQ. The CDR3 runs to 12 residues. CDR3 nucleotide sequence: TGCGCCAGCAGCTTGGGCAGCACTGAAGCTTTCTTT. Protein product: CASSLGSTEAFF.

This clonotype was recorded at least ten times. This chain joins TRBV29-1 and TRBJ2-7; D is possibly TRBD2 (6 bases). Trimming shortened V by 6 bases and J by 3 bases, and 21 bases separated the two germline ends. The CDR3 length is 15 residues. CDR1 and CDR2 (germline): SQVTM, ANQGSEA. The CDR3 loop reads CSVTTSSRSLYEQYF. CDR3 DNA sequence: TGCAGCGTGACAACTAGCAGCCGTTCCCTCTACGAGCAGTACTTC.

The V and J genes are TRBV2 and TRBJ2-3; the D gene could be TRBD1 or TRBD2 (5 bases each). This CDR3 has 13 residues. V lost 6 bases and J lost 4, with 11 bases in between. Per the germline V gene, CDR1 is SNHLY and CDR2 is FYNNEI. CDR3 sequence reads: CASRGVGPDTQYF. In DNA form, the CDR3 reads TGTGCCAGCAGGGGGGTAGGGCCAGATACGCAGTATTTT.

The CDR3 bases are TGTGCCAGCAGCGTAGATGGCAGGGTCAATGAGCAGTTCTTC. It specifies CASSVDGRVNEQFF. The genes are TRBV9 and TRBJ2-1; a weak D match, TRBD1 (5 bases). Germline V gene lookup returns CDR1 SGDLS and CDR2 YYNGEE. The ends were cut back, 0 bases at V and 6 bases at J, with 10 bases in the middle. CDR3 length equals 14 residues. The full variable domain, completed using reference TRBV9 and TRBJ2-1, is DSGVTQTPKHLITATGQRVTLRCSPRSGDLSVYWYQQSLDQGLQFLIQYYNGEERAKGNILERFSAQQFPDLHSELNLSSLELGDSALYFCASSVDGRVNEQFFGPGTRLTVL.

As DNA, the CDR3 is TGCAGTGCCGAAAGCGGGGGTTACAATGAGCAGTTCTTC. Translation gives CSAESGGYNEQFF. The chain uses TRBV20-1 and TRBJ2-1, with 8 bases fitting TRBD2. This CDR3 has 13 residues. Germline trimming cut 6 bases from V and 4 bases from J; bases unmatched to any gene: 5. The germline gives CDR1 DFQATT, CDR2 SNEGSKA (reference sequence).

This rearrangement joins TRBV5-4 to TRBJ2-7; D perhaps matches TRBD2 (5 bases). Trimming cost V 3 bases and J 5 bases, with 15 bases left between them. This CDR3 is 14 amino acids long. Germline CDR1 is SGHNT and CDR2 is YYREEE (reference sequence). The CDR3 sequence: CASSSRGRSDEQYF. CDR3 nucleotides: TGTGCCAGCAGCTCCCGAGGGAGATCTGACGAGCAGTACTTC.

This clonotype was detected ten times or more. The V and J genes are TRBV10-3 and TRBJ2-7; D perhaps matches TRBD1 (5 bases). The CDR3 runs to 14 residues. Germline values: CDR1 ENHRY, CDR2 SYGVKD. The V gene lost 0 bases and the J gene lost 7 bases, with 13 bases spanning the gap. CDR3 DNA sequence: TGTGCCATCAGTGAGTCAGGGGTTACAAGAGAGCAGTACTTC. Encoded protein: CAISESGVTREQYF.

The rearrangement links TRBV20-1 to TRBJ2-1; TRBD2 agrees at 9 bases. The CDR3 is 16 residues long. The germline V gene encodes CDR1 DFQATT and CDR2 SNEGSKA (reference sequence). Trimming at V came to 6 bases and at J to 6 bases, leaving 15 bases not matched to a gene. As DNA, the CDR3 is TGCAGTGCGACCTCAGTTTTAGCGGGGGCCGGCAATGAGCAGTTCTTC. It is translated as CSATSVLAGAGNEQFF.

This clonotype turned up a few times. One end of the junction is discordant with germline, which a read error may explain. CDR3 bases: TGTGCCAGCAGCCCCGGACTAGAGTACAGTGAGCAGTTCTTC. This translates into CASSPGLEYSEQFF. V is TRBV11-2 and J is TRBJ2-1; 7 bases are shared with TRBD2. The V gene's germline CDR1 is SGHAT and CDR2 FQNNGV. The CDR3 has 14 residues.